This is a list of T cell receptor beta chains from one sample in a study of identical twins. TCRdb passed the 5' RACE reads through MiXCR, listing each CDR3 protein once. The table lists approximately 700,000 distinct CDR3 sequences, 5.5% to 6.5% of them singletons. Specimen: naive T cells sorted from blood. These receptors all stem from a man younger than 35 in good health. Both conserved end residues are part of each CDR3. A D gene is named only where the DNA matches it firmly. Clone sizes are given selectively: once, few, many, or a class where the clone is expanded.

J gene: TRBJ1-2; D gene: TRBD1; clone size: few; V gene: TRBV6-6; CDR3 protein: CATKDRAGGYTF; CDR3 DNA: TGTGCCACCAAAGACAGGGCAGGGGGCTACACCTTC
J gene: TRBJ2-7; D gene: TRBD1; clone size: many; V gene: TRBV15; CDR3 protein: CATSRVSGTGPYEQYF; CDR3 DNA: TGTGCCACCAGCAGAGTCTCCGGGACAGGGCCCTACGAGCAGTACTTC
J gene: TRBJ2-1; D gene: TRBD2; clone size: few; V gene: TRBV11-1; CDR3 protein: CASSSLRPGRGLATYNEQFF; CDR3 DNA: TGTGCCAGCAGCTCCCTACGCCCGGGTCGGGGACTAGCCACATACAATGAGCAGTTCTTC
J gene: TRBJ2-7; D gene: TRBD1; clone size: .; V gene: TRBV5-6; CDR3 protein: CASSLVQGHEQYF; CDR3 DNA: TGTGCCAGCAGCTTGGTACAGGGGCACGAGCAGTACTTC
J gene: TRBJ2-3; D gene: .; clone size: many; V gene: TRBV7-2; CDR3 protein: CASSSPMAASTDTQYF; CDR3 DNA: TGTGCCAGCAGCTCCCCTATGGCGGCTTCCACAGATACGCAGTATTTT
J gene: TRBJ1-4; D gene: .; clone size: few; V gene: TRBV7-2; CDR3 protein: CASSLNRLLNEKLFF; CDR3 DNA: TGTGCCAGCAGCTTAAACAGGCTCCTTAATGAAAAACTGTTTTTT
J gene: TRBJ2-4; D gene: .; clone size: .; V gene: TRBV7-8; CDR3 protein: CASSHGTGLAKNIQYF; CDR3 DNA: TGTGCCAGCAGCCATGGAACAGGGTTGGCCAAAAACATTCAGTACTTC
J gene: TRBJ2-7; D gene: .; clone size: .; V gene: TRBV20-1; CDR3 protein: CSARDISSGREQYF; CDR3 DNA: TGCAGTGCTAGAGATATTTCATCAGGACGGGAGCAGTACTTC
J gene: TRBJ1-5; D gene: .; clone size: .; V gene: TRBV12-3/TRBV12-4; CDR3 protein: CASSSTGYRGNQPQHF; CDR3 DNA: TGTGCCAGCAGTTCGACGGGCTACAGGGGCAATCAGCCCCAGCATTTT
J gene: TRBJ2-1; D gene: TRBD1; clone size: .; V gene: TRBV30; CDR3 protein: CAWSDAGTGFYNEQFF; CDR3 DNA: TGTGCCTGGAGCGACGCCGGGACAGGGTTCTACAATGAGCAGTTCTTC
J gene: TRBJ2-1; D gene: .; clone size: many; V gene: TRBV20-1; CDR3 protein: CSARVQDGGLYNEQFF; CDR3 DNA: TGCAGTGCTAGAGTACAGGACGGAGGACTCTACAATGAGCAGTTCTTC
J gene: TRBJ1-1; D gene: TRBD1; clone size: few; V gene: TRBV25-1; CDR3 protein: CASSPGTVTNTEAFF; CDR3 DNA: TGTGCCAGCAGTCCCGGGACAGTGACGAACACTGAAGCTTTCTTT
J gene: TRBJ2-1; D gene: TRBD2; clone size: many; V gene: TRBV20-1; CDR3 protein: CSADTSGRVNEQFF; CDR3 DNA: TGCAGTGCTGATACTAGCGGGAGGGTCAATGAGCAGTTCTTC
J gene: TRBJ2-5; D gene: TRBD2; clone size: many; V gene: TRBV20-1; CDR3 protein: CSAPAAGGPSETQYF; CDR3 DNA: TGCAGTGCTCCGGCGGCGGGAGGGCCCTCAGAGACCCAGTACTTC
J gene: TRBJ2-7; D gene: .; clone size: few; V gene: TRBV7-9; CDR3 protein: CASSLAVAPYEQYF; CDR3 DNA: TGTGCCAGCAGCTTAGCGGTAGCGCCCTACGAGCAGTACTTC
J gene: TRBJ2-1; D gene: .; clone size: .; V gene: TRBV28; CDR3 protein: CASIPRAFSRWNEQFF; CDR3 DNA: TGTGCCAGCATCCCCCGGGCCTTTAGTAGGTGGAATGAGCAGTTCTTC
J gene: TRBJ2-3; D gene: .; clone size: few; V gene: TRBV5-1; CDR3 protein: CASSFNEDTQYF; CDR3 DNA: TGCGCCAGCAGCTTCAACGAAGATACGCAGTATTTT
J gene: TRBJ2-5; D gene: .; clone size: .; V gene: TRBV14; CDR3 protein: CASSHHLVAGHQETQYF; CDR3 DNA: TGTGCCAGCAGCCACCACCTAGTCGCGGGGCACCAAGAGACCCAGTACTTC
J gene: TRBJ2-7; D gene: .; clone size: many; V gene: TRBV2; CDR3 protein: CASMARSGAYEQYF; CDR3 DNA: TGTGCCAGCATGGCGAGGTCGGGAGCTTACGAGCAGTACTTC
J gene: TRBJ2-5; D gene: TRBD2; clone size: few; V gene: TRBV19; CDR3 protein: CASTSGRARETQYF; CDR3 DNA: TGTGCCAGCACTAGCGGGAGGGCCCGGGAGACCCAGTACTTC
J gene: TRBJ1-3; D gene: TRBD1; clone size: .; V gene: TRBV25-1; CDR3 protein: CASSGTGIGNTIYF; CDR3 DNA: TGTGCCAGCAGTGGGACAGGGATTGGAAACACCATATATTTT
J gene: TRBJ2-1; D gene: .; clone size: .; V gene: TRBV7-9; CDR3 protein: CASSLNSDSYNEQFF; CDR3 DNA: TGTGCCAGCAGCTTAAACAGCGACAGTTACAATGAGCAGTTCTTC
J gene: TRBJ2-7; D gene: .; clone size: .; V gene: TRBV7-9; CDR3 protein: CASRVASSYEQYF; CDR3 DNA: TGTGCCAGCAGGGTAGCGTCCAGCTACGAGCAGTACTTC
J gene: TRBJ2-1; D gene: TRBD1; clone size: .; V gene: TRBV18; CDR3 protein: CASSSPGGGYNEQFF; CDR3 DNA: TGTGCCAGCTCCTCCCCAGGGGGCGGATACAATGAGCAGTTCTTC
J gene: TRBJ2-1; D gene: .; clone size: many; V gene: TRBV10-3; CDR3 protein: CAISNDAGTQQFF; CDR3 DNA: TGTGCCATCAGTAACGACGCCGGGACCCAGCAGTTCTTC
J gene: TRBJ2-7; D gene: .; clone size: few; V gene: TRBV3-1; CDR3 protein: CASSQGAQGPLEQYF; CDR3 DNA: TGTGCCAGCAGCCAAGGGGCGCAGGGCCCGCTCGAGCAGTACTTC
J gene: TRBJ2-7; D gene: .; clone size: few; V gene: TRBV3-1; CDR3 protein: CASSQEGAGSGYEQYF; CDR3 DNA: TGTGCCAGCAGCCAAGAAGGGGCAGGGAGCGGCTACGAGCAGTACTTC
J gene: TRBJ2-3; D gene: .; clone size: .; V gene: TRBV6-1; CDR3 protein: CASRRDLYTDTQYF; CDR3 DNA: TGTGCCAGCAGGCGGGACTTATACACAGATACGCAGTATTTT
J gene: TRBJ2-1; D gene: TRBD2; clone size: few; V gene: TRBV7-2; CDR3 protein: CASSLLGGTSGSNEQFF; CDR3 DNA: TGTGCCAGCAGCTTATTAGGCGGCACTAGCGGGAGTAATGAGCAGTTCTTC
J gene: TRBJ2-2; D gene: .; clone size: many; V gene: TRBV10-3; CDR3 protein: CATGPNTGELFF; CDR3 DNA: TGTGCCACTGGGCCCAACACCGGGGAGCTGTTTTTT
J gene: TRBJ1-2; D gene: .; clone size: few; V gene: TRBV25-1; CDR3 protein: CASGWADMGYTF; CDR3 DNA: TGTGCCAGCGGGTGGGCTGACATGGGCTACACCTTC
J gene: TRBJ2-1; D gene: TRBD1; clone size: many; V gene: TRBV24-1; CDR3 protein: CATSGTGATNNEQFF; CDR3 DNA: TGTGCCACCAGTGGGACAGGGGCCACCAACAATGAGCAGTTCTTC
J gene: TRBJ2-2; D gene: .; clone size: .; V gene: TRBV2; CDR3 protein: CASRKEVRIRAAGELFF; CDR3 DNA: TGTGCCAGCAGGAAAGAAGTTCGGATACGAGCGGCCGGGGAGCTGTTTTTT
J gene: TRBJ2-2; D gene: .; clone size: few; V gene: TRBV7-3; CDR3 protein: CASGEAYTGELFF; CDR3 DNA: TGTGCCAGCGGTGAAGCGTACACCGGGGAGCTGTTTTTT
J gene: TRBJ1-4; D gene: .; clone size: .; V gene: TRBV7-2; CDR3 protein: CASSLHPIPATNEKLFF; CDR3 DNA: TGTGCCAGCAGCTTACACCCCATCCCCGCAACTAATGAAAAACTGTTTTTT
J gene: TRBJ2-3; D gene: .; clone size: many; V gene: TRBV5-1; CDR3 protein: CASSPRRLSTDTQYF; CDR3 DNA: TGCGCCAGCAGCCCCAGAAGACTTAGCACAGATACGCAGTATTTT
J gene: TRBJ2-1; D gene: .; clone size: many; V gene: TRBV29-1; CDR3 protein: CSVDGGNYNEQFF; CDR3 DNA: TGCAGCGTTGATGGCGGGAACTACAATGAGCAGTTCTTC
J gene: TRBJ2-3; D gene: .; clone size: .; V gene: TRBV5-4; CDR3 protein: CASSLVWMGDTQYF; CDR3 DNA: TGTGCCAGCAGCTTGGTTTGGATGGGAGATACGCAGTATTTT
J gene: TRBJ2-3; D gene: TRBD2; clone size: many; V gene: TRBV29-1; CDR3 protein: CSVDRAGADTQYF; CDR3 DNA: TGCAGCGTTGACAGGGCGGGAGCAGATACGCAGTATTTT
J gene: TRBJ1-5; D gene: .; clone size: .; V gene: TRBV20-1; CDR3 protein: CSARAQGINQPQHF; CDR3 DNA: TGCAGTGCTAGAGCACAGGGAATCAATCAGCCCCAGCATTTT
J gene: TRBJ2-1; D gene: .; clone size: many; V gene: TRBV25-1; CDR3 protein: CASSALFGVGNEQFF; CDR3 DNA: TGTGCCAGCAGCGCCCTGTTTGGAGTCGGCAATGAGCAGTTCTTC
J gene: TRBJ2-1; D gene: TRBD1; clone size: many; V gene: TRBV27; CDR3 protein: CASSLAPGQGIGEQFF; CDR3 DNA: TGTGCCAGCAGTTTAGCACCGGGACAGGGGATCGGTGAGCAGTTCTTC
J gene: TRBJ2-7; D gene: TRBD2; clone size: many; V gene: TRBV5-1; CDR3 protein: CASSAGLPPEQYF; CDR3 DNA: TGCGCCAGCAGCGCGGGACTACCCCCCGAGCAGTACTTC
J gene: TRBJ1-5; D gene: .; clone size: .; V gene: TRBV18; CDR3 protein: CASSPPSGQPQHF; CDR3 DNA: TGTGCCAGCTCACCACCGAGCGGGCAGCCCCAGCATTTT
J gene: TRBJ2-5; D gene: .; clone size: many; V gene: TRBV10-3; CDR3 protein: CAISVKETQYF; CDR3 DNA: TGTGCCATCAGTGTAAAGGAGACCCAGTACTTC
J gene: TRBJ1-4; D gene: TRBD1; clone size: few; V gene: TRBV19; CDR3 protein: CASRQGGSEKLFF; CDR3 DNA: TGTGCCAGTCGACAGGGGGGGAGTGAAAAACTGTTTTTT
J gene: TRBJ2-3; D gene: .; clone size: many; V gene: TRBV5-1; CDR3 protein: CASSLVSWGDTQYF; CDR3 DNA: TGCGCCAGCAGCTTGGTTTCTTGGGGAGATACGCAGTATTTT
J gene: TRBJ2-3; D gene: .; clone size: many; V gene: TRBV29-1; CDR3 protein: CSVVRLEQYF; CDR3 DNA: TGCAGCGTTGTCCGCCTTGAGCAGTATTTT
J gene: TRBJ2-7; D gene: TRBD2; clone size: many; V gene: TRBV6-1; CDR3 protein: CASRSTSGLYEQYF; CDR3 DNA: TGTGCCAGCAGATCCACTAGCGGCCTTTACGAGCAGTACTTC
J gene: TRBJ2-4; D gene: .; clone size: few; V gene: TRBV5-1; CDR3 protein: CASSLNLKHRNIQYF; CDR3 DNA: TGCGCCAGCAGCTTGAACCTAAAACATCGGAACATTCAGTACTTC
J gene: TRBJ1-2; D gene: .; clone size: few; V gene: TRBV15; CDR3 protein: CATSRVGGPPSGYTF; CDR3 DNA: TGTGCCACCAGCAGAGTCGGCGGTCCACCGTCTGGCTACACCTTC